This TCR beta chain was recovered during a study of neoadjuvant anti-PD-1 for oral cavity cancer. As for the study in general: Patients without progression received a fourth nivolumab dose around day 43, then surgical resection on days 50-56.

This CDR3 is built from 15 residues. With 6 bases clipped from V and 3 bases from J, the junction kept 7 bases outside the gene matches. Per the germline V gene, CDR1 is MDHEN and CDR2 is SYDVKM. Notes on the study in general: Higher pretreatment blood Treg/Th17 ratios correlated with higher pretreatment blood and lower post-treatment tumor TCRbeta clonality.

This clone was picked up a small number of times. The antigen is unknown. Clones were sequenced by immunoSEQ multiplex PCR, and TCRdb holds only the in-frame ones, with some missing. The sample carries about 14,000 clones, roughly 79% recorded once. Time point in this sample: after neoadjuvant nivolumab, at surgical resection. Sample: PBMCs, taken after nivolumab (anti-PD-1) treatment. V and J are TRBV28 and TRBJ1-2; 10 bases agree with TRBD1. This TCR was sampled from a person aged 35-79 years with oral cavity squamous cell carcinoma. For the CDR3, the DNA is TGTGCCAGCAGCCCCGGGACAGGGGAGTACTATGGCTACACCTTC. Residues: CASSPGTGEYYGYTF.